The subject of this entry is one T cell receptor (beta chain). Antigen: not known. The entry originates in a study of cytomegalovirus exposure and HLA in healthy donors. The ends were cut back, 0 bases at V and 2 bases at J, with 14 bases in the middle. This CDR3 is built from 16 residues. The germline CDR1 and CDR2 sequences are LGHNA and YNFKEQ. The PCR made use of 60 Vbeta and 13 Jbeta primers. Assay: immunoSEQ multiplex PCR; the TCRdb copy retains only in-frame clones and omits some. This table holds about 96,000 clones, around four fifths found once. Study-wide points: One later analysis reportedly identified an Asian-associated ancestry cluster that showed fewer N-insertions than the roughly 620-donor mean. In a later analysis, HLA-C alleles had the fewest associated TCRs, DRB1 alleles the most.

This TCR derives from a man aged 50 to 60 in good health and CMV-seropositive. Sequencing was carried out using PBMCs. The chain recombines TRBV4-2 with TRBJ2-7; D possibly corresponds to TRBD1 (5 bases). For the CDR3, the DNA is TGTGCCAGCAGCCAAGATCCCGACAGTCACGCCTACGAGCAGTACTTC. Protein: CASSQDPDSHAYEQYF.